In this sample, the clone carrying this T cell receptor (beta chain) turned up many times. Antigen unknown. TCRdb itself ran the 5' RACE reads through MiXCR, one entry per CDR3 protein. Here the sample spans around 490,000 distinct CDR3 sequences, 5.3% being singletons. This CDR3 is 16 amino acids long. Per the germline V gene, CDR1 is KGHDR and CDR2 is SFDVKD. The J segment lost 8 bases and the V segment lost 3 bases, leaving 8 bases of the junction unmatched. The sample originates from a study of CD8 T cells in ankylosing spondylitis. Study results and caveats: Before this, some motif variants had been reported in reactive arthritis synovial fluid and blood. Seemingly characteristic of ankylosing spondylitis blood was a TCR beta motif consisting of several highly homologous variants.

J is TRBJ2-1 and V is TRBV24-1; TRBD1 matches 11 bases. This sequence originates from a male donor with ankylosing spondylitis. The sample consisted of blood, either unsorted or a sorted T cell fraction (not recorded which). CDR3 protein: CATSDGGQGGEDEQFF. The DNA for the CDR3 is TGTGCCACCAGTGATGGGGGACAGGGGGGAGAGGATGAGCAGTTCTTC.